The 14 T cell receptor beta chains presented below share a single source sample, sequenced in a study of blood T cell repertoires in COVID-19. Clones were read by immunoSEQ multiplex PCR, and TCRdb kept only the in-frame ones, dropping some. The data contain tens of thousands of clones, more than 65% of them seen just once; the ten biggest clones take up 25% to 30%. Input material: peripheral blood. Every receptor here comes from a human donor in a cohort sampled during active COVID-19.

This sequence joins TRBV29-1 and TRBJ2-2, with a possible D match to TRBD2 (6 bases). The CDR3 has 14 amino acids. Germline V gene data show CDR1 as SQVTM and CDR2 as ANQGSEA. Trimming pared 3 bases from V and 5 bases from J, leaving 13 bases between. CDR3 in amino acids: CSVEGGVGTGELFF. The CDR3 nucleotides read TGCAGCGTTGAGGGCGGGGTCGGAACCGGGGAGCTGTTTTTT.

V is TRBV9 and J is TRBJ2-1; D might be TRBD2 (6 bases). Trimming pared 0 bases from V and 4 bases from J, leaving 14 bases between. Germline V CDR1 and CDR2: SGDLS, YYNGEE. There are 16 residues in the CDR3. The CDR3 spells CASSVGAAGNYNEQFF. The CDR3 coding sequence is TGTGCCAGCAGCGTAGGGGCGGCGGGGAATTACAATGAGCAGTTCTTC.

V is TRBV18 and J is TRBJ2-4; 11 nucleotides match TRBD1. The CDR3 is made up of 15 amino acids. Germline CDR1 is KGHSH and CDR2 is LQKENI. V gave up 4 bases and J gave up 3 bases; unmatched junction bases: 2. CDR3 amino acids: CASSRDRGDKNIQYF. The DNA for the CDR3 is TGTGCCAGCTCACGGGACAGGGGGGACAAAAACATTCAGTACTTC.

The chain recombines TRBV28 with TRBJ2-5, with 7 bases fitting TRBD1. Germline V gene lookup returns CDR1 MDHEN and CDR2 SYDVKM. The CDR3 runs 12 residues. J lost 0 bases, V lost 10 bases, and 2 bases had no gene match. The DNA of the CDR3 is TGTGCCATCCAGGGGGACCAAGAGACCCAGTACTTC. Protein sequence: CAIQGDQETQYF.

CDR3 DNA sequence: TGTGCCAGCAGCGTAGGGGACAGGGAGGCAGATACGCAGTATTTT. Its protein product is CASSVGDREADTQYF. V is TRBV9 and J is TRBJ2-3; 9 bases map to TRBD1. The CDR3 loop spans 15 amino acids. V was pared by 0 bases and J by 4 bases, with 3 bases of the junction left unmatched. CDR1 is SGDLS and CDR2 is YYNGEE in the germline V gene.

The genes are TRBV7-3 and TRBJ1-5, with D maybe TRBD1 (5 bases). The ends were cut back, 5 bases at V and 6 bases at J, with 20 bases in the middle. There are 16 residues in the CDR3. Per the germline V gene, CDR1 is SGHTA and CDR2 is FQGTGA. The CDR3 region has the DNA TGTGCCAGCAGCCCCGGCCAGGTAGGGGCTCGTCAGCCCCAGCATTTT. It encodes CASSPGQVGARQPQHF. Using reference TRBV7-3 and TRBJ1-5 for the parts outside the CDR3, the full variable domain is GAGVSQTPSNKVTEKGKYVELRCDPISGHTALYWYRQSLGQGPEFLIYFQGTGAADDSGLPNDRFFAVRPEGSVSTLKIQRTERGDSAVYLCASSPGQVGARQPQHFGDGTRLSIL.

The chain has TRBV5-6 and TRBJ2-7, with 7 bases fitting TRBD1. Looked up from germline, CDR1 is SGHDT and CDR2 is YYEEEE. CDR3 length equals 14 residues. The ends lost 2 bases at V and 0 bases at J; junction bases unmatched: 2. The CDR3, as DNA: TGTGCCAGCAGCTTCCGACAGGGCTCCTACGAGCAGTACTTC. It codes for CASSFRQGSYEQYF.

The rearrangement uses TRBV18 and TRBJ2-2; a possible D gene is TRBD2 (5 bases). CDR1 and CDR2 from the germline V gene are KGHSH and LQKENI. V was shortened by 1 base and J by 3 bases, with 9 bases between the two germline ends. This CDR3 comprises 15 residues. The CDR3 coding sequence is TGTGCCAGCTCACCACAATCTAGCTACACCGGGGAGCTGTTTTTT. It translates to CASSPQSSYTGELFF.

The gene calls are TRBV12-3 or TRBV12-4 and TRBJ2-7; D perhaps matches TRBD1 (6 bases). Trimming took off 1 base at V and 4 bases at J, with 8 bases between the two ends. This CDR3 is 13 amino acids long. CDR3 DNA: TGTGCCAGCAGTTTAGAACAGGGTTACGAGCAGTACTTC. It codes for CASSLEQGYEQYF.

The gene calls are TRBV7-3 and TRBJ2-3; the match to TRBD1 covers 9 bases. CDR3 length: 14 residues. Germline lookup yields CDR1 SGHTA and CDR2 FQGTGA. V lost 5 bases to trimming and J lost 3 bases; unmatched junction nucleotides: 3. Here the CDR3 DNA reads TGTGCCAGCAGCCCTGGACAGGGGACAGATACGCAGTATTTT. It codes for CASSPGQGTDTQYF.

The chain has TRBV15 and TRBJ2-7; TRBD2 matches at 9 bases. The germline V gene encodes CDR1 LNHNV and CDR2 YYDKDF (reference sequence). This CDR3 has 12 residues. J lost 6 bases, V lost 8 bases, and 5 bases had no gene match. CDR3 coding DNA: TGTGCCACCCGGGGACTAGCTGGCGAGCAGTACTTC. Encoded protein: CATRGLAGEQYF.

The rearrangement links TRBV5-1 to TRBJ2-3, with 10 nucleotides matching TRBD1. Trimming cost V 1 base and J 4 bases; bases outside gene matches: 3. The CDR3 consists of 15 residues. The V gene's germline CDR1 is SGHRS and CDR2 YFSETQ. The CDR3 sequence: CASSLRDRGADTQYF. The DNA for the CDR3 is TGCGCCAGCAGCTTGCGGGACAGGGGAGCAGATACGCAGTATTTT.

This sequence joins TRBV7-9 and TRBJ2-3, with 9 bases fitting TRBD1. The CDR3 totals 15 residues. Germline lookup yields CDR1 SEHNR and CDR2 FQNEAQ (reference sequence). Unmatched junction bases numbered 4, after V lost 4 bases and J lost 2 bases. CDR3 nucleotide sequence: TGTGCCAGCAGCTCCGGGACAGGGATCACAGATACGCAGTATTTT. Translating gives CASSSGTGITDTQYF.

The chain combines TRBV6-5 with TRBJ2-7; possibly TRBD2 for D (6 bases). Trimming cost V 4 bases and J 0 bases, with 13 bases left between them. The CDR3 covers 15 residues. Germline lookup yields CDR1 MNHEY and CDR2 SVGAGI. The CDR3: CASSSFGGSSYEQYF. Written as DNA, the CDR3 is TGTGCCAGCAGTTCCTTCGGAGGGAGCTCCTACGAGCAGTACTTC.